These 20 T cell receptor beta chains originate from one sample sequenced in a study of CD8+ T cells in alopecia areata (dated by TCRdb to 2016 to 2019). This sample's time point label indicates: roughly 24 weeks on oral tofacitinib. The treatment or condition label corresponds to: oral pan-JAK inhibitor, 5-10 mg twice daily. The library was built by means of the immunoSEQ multiplex PCR assay. RNA was extracted from all samples and reverse transcribed into cDNA as template for TCR sequencing. TCRdb mirrors the immuneACCESS table, restricted to in-frame sequences. Some clones are absent from its copies; in checked studies, under half trace to an unresolved V gene, and the reason for the others is unknown. The sample profile shows approximately 180,000 clones; about 53% of them were found once. The ten largest account for under 14% of the sample. Source: CD8+ T cells sorted from blood, taken at week 24, from a patient treated with tofacitinib. Source of these receptors: a human donor with alopecia areata.

The chain employs TRBV4-3 and TRBJ2-6; 10 nucleotides align to TRBD1. The germline V gene encodes CDR1 LGHNA and CDR2 YSLEER. The CDR3 totals 19 residues. V was clipped by 2 bases and J by 0 bases; unmatched bases: 7. CDR3 in DNA: TGCGCCAGCAGCCAACTCACGGGACAGGGGAACTCTGGGGCCAACGTCCTGACTTTC. Translated: CASSQLTGQGNSGANVLTF.

The J gene is TRBJ2-7, the V gene TRBV5-6; no reliable D call. Per the germline V gene, CDR1 is SGHDT and CDR2 is YYEEEE. V shed 3 bases and J shed 0 bases, with 7 bases lying between them. The CDR3 sequence is 13 residues long. The CDR3 nucleotides read TGTGCCAGCAGCTGGTCTAGCTCCTACGAGCAGTACTTC. This translates into CASSWSSSYEQYF.

J is TRBJ1-5 and V is TRBV6-5, with D possibly matching TRBD1 (5 bases). This CDR3 region has 15 residues. V shed 2 bases and J shed 4 bases, with 12 bases lying between them. CDR1 is MNHEY, CDR2 SVGAGI, per germline. The CDR3 reads CASSYKGTKNQPQHF. CDR3 in DNA: TGTGCCAGCAGTTACAAGGGGACCAAGAATCAGCCCCAGCATTTT.

The CDR3 sequence: CASSAQDGNGYTF. Written as DNA, the CDR3 is TGTGCCAGCAGCGCCCAGGACGGCAATGGCTACACCTTC. The genes are TRBV9 and TRBJ1-2; no definite D call. V dropped 3 bases and J dropped 6 bases, with 12 bases sitting between them. The CDR3 covers 13 residues. The germline V gene has CDR1 SGDLS and CDR2 YYNGEE. Full variable domain (missing parts from reference TRBV9 and TRBJ1-2): DSGVTQTPKHLITATGQRVTLRCSPRSGDLSVYWYQQSLDQGLQFLIQYYNGEERAKGNILERFSAQQFPDLHSELNLSSLELGDSALYFCASSAQDGNGYTFGSGTRLTVV.

The sample holds one count of this clone. The gene calls are TRBV30 and TRBJ1-4, with D maybe TRBD1 (5 bases). The CDR3 is made up of 14 amino acids. Germline-derived CDR1 and CDR2 are GTSNPN and SVGIG (reference sequence). Trimming stripped 1 base from V and 5 bases from J, with 11 bases between. For the CDR3, the DNA is TGTGCCTGGAGTGGCGGGGCAGGGAATGAAAAACTGTTTTTT. Its translation is CAWSGGAGNEKLFF.

Remarks on this clone: Other DNA sequences in this sample translate to the same CDR3. The CDR3 loop reads CASSLDRDYEQYF. In nucleotides, the CDR3 is TGTGCCAGCAGCTTAGACAGGGACTACGAGCAGTACTTC. V usage is TRBV11-2 and J usage is TRBJ2-7; TRBD1 is a possible D gene (5 bases). Germline V gives CDR1 SGHAT, CDR2 FQNNGV. V lost 0 bases to trimming and J lost 3 bases, with 6 bases between them. The CDR3 runs to 13 residues.

As for this clone: Within the sample, other DNA sequences also encode this same CDR3. The chain carries TRBV27 and TRBJ1-1, with 7 positions matching TRBD1. The germline CDR1 and CDR2 sequences are MNHEY and SMNVEV (reference sequence). V was pared by 9 bases and J by 1 base, with 5 bases of the junction left unmatched. The CDR3 loop spans 13 amino acids. The chain's CDR3 is CASTTGRNTEAFF. Written as DNA, the CDR3 is TGTGCCAGTACGACAGGGCGGAACACTGAAGCTTTCTTT.

In its sample, this clone was seen a few times. The chain combines TRBV10-3 with TRBJ2-5, with D possibly matching TRBD2 (6 bases). Germline CDR1 ENHRY, CDR2 SYGVKD. V was pared by 6 bases and J by 4 bases, with 15 bases between. This CDR3 is built from 14 residues. CDR3 loop: CAIRQGGRSETQYF. The CDR3 region has the DNA TGTGCCATCAGGCAAGGAGGGAGGTCAGAGACCCAGTACTTC.

This chain's CDR3 is CASSSDSGYTF. The CDR3 nucleotides read TGCGCCAGCAGCTCCGACAGCGGCTACACCTTC. The V and J genes are TRBV5-1 and TRBJ1-2; TRBD1 is a possible D gene (5 bases). In germline, CDR1 is SGHRS, CDR2 YFSETQ. This CDR3 is 11 amino acids long. With 3 bases removed from V and 8 bases from J, the gap between germline ends came to 8 bases.

This clone was detected only a few times. V gene TRBV9 combines with J gene TRBJ2-2; D gene uncertain. CDR1 and CDR2 (germline): SGDLS, YYNGEE. V was pared by 4 bases and J by 4 bases, with 8 bases between. There are 13 residues in the CDR3. Here the CDR3 DNA reads TGTGCCAGCAGCACTTTTGGCACCGGGGAGCTGTTTTTT. It translates to CASSTFGTGELFF.

This clone was picked up one time. This sequence joins TRBV27 and TRBJ2-7; 8 nucleotides agree with TRBD1. CDR1 and CDR2 (germline): MNHEY, SMNVEV (reference sequence). CDR3 length equals 13 residues. V dropped 3 bases and J dropped 6; count of bases not matched to a gene: 4. In DNA, the CDR3 is TGTGCCAGCAGTTTGGACAGGGTTACCGAGCAGTACTTC. It codes for CASSLDRVTEQYF.

V and J are TRBV10-3 and TRBJ2-5; 11 bases are a match to TRBD1. V lost 9 bases, J lost 5 bases, and 5 bases stayed unmatched. Germline CDR1 and CDR2: ENHRY and SYGVKD. The CDR3 is 13 amino acids. Here the CDR3 reads CAIRTGGAETQYF. CDR3 DNA: TGTGCCATAAGGACAGGGGGCGCGGAGACCCAGTACTTC.

In this sample, this clone turned up a few times. V gene TRBV9 combines with J gene TRBJ1-1; tentative D call: TRBD1 (5 bases). The CDR3 length is 14 residues. Looked up from germline, CDR1 is SGDLS and CDR2 is YYNGEE. Trimming left V 0 bases short and J 11 bases short, with 17 bases between. CDR3 DNA sequence: TGTGCCAGCAGCGTAGATCGACAGCCCCCGGAGGCTTTCTTT. Translating gives CASSVDRQPPEAFF. Drawing the rest from reference TRBV9 and TRBJ1-1, the complete variable domain is DSGVTQTPKHLITATGQRVTLRCSPRSGDLSVYWYQQSLDQGLQFLIQYYNGEERAKGNILERFSAQQFPDLHSELNLSSLELGDSALYFCASSVDRQPPEAFFGQGTRLTVV.

This chain connects TRBV11-2 to TRBJ2-7; 7 positions match TRBD1. CDR1 is SGHAT, CDR2 FQNNGV, per germline. The CDR3 length is 13 residues. V was clipped by 2 bases and J by 3 bases; unmatched bases: 1. CDR3 DNA: TGTGCCAGCAGCTTAACAGGGGACTACGAGCAGTACTTC. Protein: CASSLTGDYEQYF. The full variable domain, rest sourced from reference TRBV11-2 and TRBJ2-7, is EAGVAQSPRYKIIEKRQSVAFWCNPISGHATLYWYQQILGQGPKLLIQFQNNGVVDDSQLPKDRFSAERLKGVDSTLKIQPAKLEDSAVYLCASSLTGDYEQYFGPGTRLTVT.

V and J are TRBV7-7 and TRBJ2-1, with 10 nucleotides matching TRBD1. This CDR3 region has 14 residues. Germline-derived CDR1 and CDR2 are SSHAT and FNYEAQ (reference sequence). V lost 4 bases to trimming and J lost 8 bases; unmatched junction nucleotides: 5. The CDR3 loop is CASSSGTGAHEQFF. For the CDR3, the DNA is TGTGCCAGCAGCTCCGGGACAGGGGCGCATGAGCAGTTCTTC.

The rearrangement uses TRBV27 and TRBJ2-1; D unresolved. The CDR3 runs 14 residues. CDR1 MNHEY and CDR2 SMNVEV come from the germline V gene (reference sequence). Trimming removed 2 bases at V and 10 bases at J, with 15 bases between. The CDR3 DNA reads as TGTGCCAGCAGTTTAGCCGGGCCCGGGTGGGAGCAGTTCTTC. Its translation is CASSLAGPGWEQFF.

This rearrangement joins TRBV7-2 to TRBJ1-1; D gene uncertain. CDR1 SGHTA and CDR2 FQGNSA come from the germline V gene. V lost 5 bases and J lost 4, with 14 bases in between. This CDR3 contains 14 residues. In DNA form, the CDR3 reads TGTGCCAGCAGCCTGACCTTGGGTCTCACTGAAGCTTTCTTT. It encodes CASSLTLGLTEAFF.

J is TRBJ2-6 and V is TRBV30, with D uncertain. The CDR3 loop spans 14 amino acids. Trimming took off 4 bases at V and 0 bases at J, with 7 bases between the two ends. Germline CDR1 and CDR2: GTSNPN and SVGIG (reference sequence). In DNA, the CDR3 is TGTGCCTGGACCGCTTCCTCTGGGGCCAACGTCCTGACTTTC. It specifies CAWTASSGANVLTF.

A few counts support this clone. This sequence joins TRBV13 and TRBJ2-7, with 8 bases aligning to TRBD1. The CDR3 is made up of 13 amino acids. Germline CDR1 PRHDT, CDR2 FYEKMQ (reference sequence). Trimming took 4 bases from V and 2 from J; bases not matched to a gene: 1. CDR3 sequence reads: CASSSQGAYEQYF. The DNA of the CDR3 is TGTGCCAGCAGCTCACAGGGGGCCTACGAGCAGTACTTC.

The chain joins TRBV30 to TRBJ2-2; the match to TRBD1 covers 8 bases. The CDR3 runs 14 residues. With V trimmed by 1 base and J by 4 bases, 2 bases remained unmatched. The germline V gene encodes CDR1 GTSNPN and CDR2 SVGIG (reference sequence). CDR3 sequence: CAWSGDRGTGELFF. The CDR3 coding sequence is TGTGCCTGGAGTGGTGACAGGGGCACCGGGGAGCTGTTTTTT.